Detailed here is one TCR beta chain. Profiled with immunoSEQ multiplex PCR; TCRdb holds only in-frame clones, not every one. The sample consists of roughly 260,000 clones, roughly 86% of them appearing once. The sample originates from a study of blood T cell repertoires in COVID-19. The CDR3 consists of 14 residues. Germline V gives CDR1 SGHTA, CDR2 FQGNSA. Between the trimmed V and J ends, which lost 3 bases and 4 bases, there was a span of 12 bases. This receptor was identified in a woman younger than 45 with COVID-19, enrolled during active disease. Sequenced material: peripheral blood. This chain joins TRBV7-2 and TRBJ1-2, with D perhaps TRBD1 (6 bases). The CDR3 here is CASSFTGDTYGYTF. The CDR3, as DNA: TGTGCCAGCAGCTTCACTGGGGACACCTATGGCTACACCTTC.